This TCR beta chain originates from a study of T-cell reconstitution after alpha-beta-depleted transplantation in children (TCRdb year 2016). Study-level background: Using TCR repertoire profiling, the study followed T-cell immune reconstitution in a quantitative way in children after TCRalphabeta/CD19-depleted allogeneic hematopoietic cell transplantation. The research as a whole found: In some patients, the high TCRbeta diversity seen at day 60 was put down to recipient T cells and intrathymic progenitors that had survived conditioning. The apparently early recovery of alphabetaT-cell counts about two months after transplant reportedly depended on only several hundred rapidly expanded clones that came from non-depleted graft cells. Over subsequent months, a decline in hyperexpanded clone frequencies was noted, and after one year, T-cell counts and TCRbeta diversity were mostly ascribed to newly produced T cells.

The library was made by PCR. Sequencing was carried out with an Illumina HiSeq 2500. To normalize quantification of the TCRbeta repertoire, the TCR libraries were built with molecular barcoding that relied on unique molecular identifiers. TCRdb trimmed public reads at Q25 via fastp, called clones via MiXCR and kept in-frame beta chains. A single entry per CDR3 protein holds the most common genes and DNA from its merged rows. Within this sample are about 1,000,000 distinct CDR3 sequences, with about 29% of them counted one time only. The ten largest clones add up to roughly 28% of the sample. Reading the label with the study, this specimen's treatment or condition is: allogeneic hematopoietic cell transplantation with graft depleted of TCRalphabeta T cells and CD19 B cells. TCRalphabeta/CD19-depleted allogeneic hematopoietic cell grafts were given to the transplant recipients, all of whom were children.

Comment on this clonotype: The antigen it recognizes is unknown. Base qualities are missing; no much larger clone stands one base away.

From the cysteine up to the phenylalanine, the CDR3 has a length of 15 residues. The only DNA kept is the CDR3, 45 bases in frame from the first base. Trimming removed 0 bases from V and 4 bases from J, leaving 11 bases between the germline ends. CDR1 and CDR2, looked up from the germline V gene (reference sequence), are LGHDT and YNNKEL. The source material was PBMCs, mostly from graft donor cells, sampled 360 days after TCRalphabeta/CD19-depleted stem cell transplant. The sequence was obtained from a boy less than two years old who had a stem cell transplant for SCID, so the T cells may come from the graft donor. Rearrangement joined TRBV3-1 to TRBJ2-3, with no reliable assignment of the D segment. The CDR3 region has the sequence CASSQDSPGSDTQYF. Here is the DNA: TGTGCCAGCAGCCAAGACTCGCCGGGCTCAGATACGCAGTATTTT.